The 26 T cell receptor beta chains in this list originate from one sample, sequenced in a study of Ad26.COV2.S vaccination and SARS-CoV-2 variants. Produced via immunoSEQ multiplex PCR; TCRdb's table is partial and in-frame only. The repertoire holds some 250,000 clones, with approximately 87% as singletons. Specified treatment: 15 to 20 received Ad26.COV2.S at low or high dose, single or two shots; 5 received placebo; per-sample allocation not given. Vaccine and placebo recipients were sampled on day 63 after the first injection. Sequencing was performed on peripheral blood, taken in a trial of Ad26.COV2.S vaccine versus placebo. The receptors shown here come from a person between 18 and 59 years old who received the Ad26.COV2.S COVID-19 vaccine or a placebo.

V and J are TRBV3-1 (or the pseudogene TRBV3-2) and TRBJ1-5; D ambiguous. V dropped 0 bases and J dropped 3 bases, with 9 bases sitting between them. Per germline, CDR1 LGHDT and CDR2 YNNKEL (reference sequence). The CDR3 runs 15 residues. CDR3 loop: CASSQDGQNNQPQHF. As DNA, the CDR3 is TGTGCCAGCAGCCAAGACGGTCAGAACAATCAGCCCCAGCATTTT.

The count of this clone is one. This sequence joins TRBV5-6 and TRBJ1-4; D not resolved. The length of the CDR3 is 17 residues. The V gene's germline CDR1 is SGHDT and CDR2 YYEEEE. The V end was cut by 4 bases, the J end by 7 bases, with 23 bases between. The CDR3 DNA reads as TGTGCCAGCAGCCCGGACCCAGGATCCCTTGGGATTGAAAAACTGTTTTTT. Encoded protein: CASSPDPGSLGIEKLFF.

The chain carries TRBV29-1 and TRBJ1-2, with D tentatively TRBD1 (5 bases). The CDR3 runs to 13 residues. CDR1 SQVTM and CDR2 ANQGSEA come from the germline V gene. The V and J ends lost 0 bases and 6 bases respectively, with 11 bases between them. The CDR3 loop reads CSVEDRQSDGYTF. The DNA of the CDR3 is TGCAGCGTTGAAGATCGACAGTCCGATGGCTACACCTTC. Full variable domain (outside the CDR3, taken from reference TRBV29-1 and TRBJ1-2): SAVISQKPSRDICQRGTSLTIQCQVDSQVTMMFWYRQQPGQSLTLIATANQGSEATYESGFVIDKFPISRPNLTFSTLTVSNMSPEDSSIYLCSVEDRQSDGYTFGSGTRLTVV.

This clone was recorded only once. The V gene is TRBV28, the J gene TRBJ2-7, with D unclear. Trimming shortened V by 6 bases and J by 3 bases, and 6 bases separated the two germline ends. The CDR3 is 11 residues long. Germline V gene lookup returns CDR1 MDHEN and CDR2 SYDVKM. CDR3 amino acids: CASRSFYEQYF. DNA of the CDR3: TGTGCCAGCAGATCCTTCTACGAGCAGTACTTC.

The chain joins TRBV28 to TRBJ2-5, with 9 bases identical to TRBD1. Germline loops: CDR1 MDHEN, CDR2 SYDVKM. With V trimmed by 2 bases and J by 2 bases, 0 bases remained unmatched. The CDR3 loop spans 14 amino acids. CDR3 residues: CASSLDRGQETQYF. In DNA form, the CDR3 reads TGTGCCAGCAGTTTAGACAGGGGGCAAGAGACCCAGTACTTC.

CDR3 sequence: CASSYLPTGLPSETQYF. DNA of the CDR3: TGCGCCAGCAGCTATTTACCAACGGGACTCCCGTCGGAGACCCAGTACTTC. The rearrangement links TRBV5-1 to TRBJ2-5, with D possibly TRBD2 on 6 matching bases. Germline CDR1 is SGHRS and CDR2 is YFSETQ. CDR3 length: 17 amino acids. With 3 bases removed from V and 5 bases from J, the gap between germline ends came to 23 bases.

The chain is built from TRBV7-2 and TRBJ1-2; D gene unclear. The CDR3 runs 13 residues. The germline gives CDR1 SGHTA, CDR2 FQGNSA. Trimming cost V 7 bases and J 4 bases, with 13 bases left between them. CDR3 in amino acids: CASTPGNFYGYTF. For the CDR3, the DNA is TGTGCCAGCACCCCCGGGAACTTCTATGGCTACACCTTC.

The chain joins TRBV7-2 to TRBJ1-4; a weak D match, TRBD1 (6 bases). This CDR3 is built from 15 residues. CDR1 SGHTA and CDR2 FQGNSA come from the germline V gene. The V and J ends lost 1 base and 8 bases respectively, with 14 bases between them. CDR3 bases: TGTGCCAGCAGCTTAGGGGTCAGGGGTCTCGAAAAACTGTTTTTT. It yields the protein CASSLGVRGLEKLFF.

V usage is TRBV4-3 and J usage is TRBJ1-5; 9 bases align to TRBD1. The CDR3 loop spans 15 amino acids. The germline CDR1 and CDR2 sequences are LGHNA and YSLEER. The junction had 4 bases not matched to a gene; V was cut back by 0 bases and J by 7 bases. As DNA, the CDR3 is TGCGCCAGCAGCCAAGATTCGACAGGGGGGCAGCCCCAGCATTTT. This codes for CASSQDSTGGQPQHF.

This sequence joins TRBV3-1 (or the pseudogene TRBV3-2) and TRBJ2-5, with 7 bases that match TRBD1. The length of the CDR3 is 15 residues. With 4 bases clipped from V and 5 bases from J, the junction kept 10 bases outside the gene matches. Germline CDR1 and CDR2: LGHDT and YNNKEL (reference sequence). The CDR3 reads CASSRPQGVFETQYF. The CDR3 coding sequence is TGTGCCAGCAGCCGCCCCCAGGGGGTATTTGAGACCCAGTACTTC.

The rearrangement uses TRBV7-2 and TRBJ1-5; D may be TRBD1 (5 bases). Germline V gene sequence: CDR1 SGHTA, CDR2 FQGNSA. The CDR3 has 14 amino acids. V gave up 7 bases and J gave up 1 base, with 11 bases separating them. The DNA of the CDR3 is TGTGCCAGCACCCTGGGACGGAGCAATCAGCCCCAGCATTTT. This sequence encodes CASTLGRSNQPQHF.

The V gene is TRBV5-4, the J gene TRBJ2-7, with D hard to call. V dropped 0 bases and J dropped 1 base, with 11 bases sitting between them. Germline V gene lookup returns CDR1 SGHNT and CDR2 YYREEE (reference sequence). The CDR3 covers 15 residues. CDR3 residues: CASSLVGSVSYEQYF. The CDR3 DNA is TGTGCCAGCAGCTTGGTCGGTTCAGTATCCTACGAGCAGTACTTC.

This chain joins TRBV7-2 and TRBJ2-3; TRBD2 aligns across 9 bases. CDR1 SGHTA and CDR2 FQGNSA come from the germline V gene. Trimming cost V 1 base and J 4 bases; bases outside gene matches: 3. The CDR3 has 15 amino acids. The CDR3 DNA follows: TGTGCCAGCAGCTTAGGTGGCGGGGGGGCAGATACGCAGTATTTT. This sequence encodes CASSLGGGGADTQYF.

J is TRBJ1-1 and V is TRBV2, with no clear D. CDR3 length: 12 residues. V was pared by 6 bases and J by 2 bases, with 7 bases between. Germline V gene lookup returns CDR1 SNHLY and CDR2 FYNNEI. DNA of the CDR3: TGTGCCAGCAGGATCCGAAACACTGAAGCTTTCTTT. Its translation is CASRIRNTEAFF. The whole variable domain, remainder taken from reference TRBV2 and TRBJ1-1, is EPEVTQTPSHQVTQMGQEVILRCVPISNHLYFYWYRQILGQKVEFLVSFYNNEISEKSEIFDDQFSVERPDGSNFTLKIRSTKLEDSAMYFCASRIRNTEAFFGQGTRLTVV.

On this clone: The junction departs from the called germline gene at one end, perhaps through a read error. The rearrangement uses TRBV6-2 or TRBV6-3 and TRBJ2-1; D is undetermined. The CDR3 spans 14 residues. Germline CDR1 is MNHEY and CDR2 is SVGEGT. CDR3 loop: CACSKESSYNEQFF. The DNA of the CDR3 is TGTGCCTGCAGCAAGGAAAGCTCCTACAATGAGCAGTTCTTC.

The chain recombines TRBV29-1 with TRBJ2-3; 8 bases match TRBD2. Germline V CDR1 and CDR2: SQVTM, ANQGSEA. CDR3 length: 15 amino acids. The trim removed 5 bases at V and 3 bases at J, leaving 10 bases unmatched. The CDR3 reads CSVSGTRVGTDTQYF. In DNA, the CDR3 is TGCAGCGTTTCCGGGACTAGGGTAGGGACAGATACGCAGTATTTT.

Details on this clone: Within the sample, other DNA sequences also encode this same CDR3. The chain has TRBV9 and TRBJ2-1, with D possibly being TRBD2 (5 bases). Trimming stripped 0 bases from V and 7 bases from J, with 8 bases between. Germline V CDR1 and CDR2: SGDLS, YYNGEE. CDR3 length equals 13 residues. The CDR3, as DNA: TGTGCCAGCAGCGTAGCGGGAAATAATGAGCAGTTCTTC. It encodes CASSVAGNNEQFF. Variable domain in full (rest from reference TRBV9 and TRBJ2-1): DSGVTQTPKHLITATGQRVTLRCSPRSGDLSVYWYQQSLDQGLQFLIQYYNGEERAKGNILERFSAQQFPDLHSELNLSSLELGDSALYFCASSVAGNNEQFFGPGTRLTVL.

The V and J genes are TRBV11-2 and TRBJ1-2, with 8 bases lining up with TRBD1. The germline V gene has CDR1 SGHAT and CDR2 FQNNGV. J was trimmed by 8 bases and V by 4 bases; bases with no gene match: 9. The CDR3 contains 14 residues. The CDR3 DNA reads TGTGCCAGCAGCTCCCCCGCCGACAGGGGCGGCTACACCTTC. It encodes CASSSPADRGGYTF.

This chain joins TRBV5-6 and TRBJ2-2, with D possibly TRBD2 on 5 matching bases. With 4 bases removed from V and 5 bases from J, the gap between germline ends came to 9 bases. The CDR3 spans 13 residues. Germline loops: CDR1 SGHDT, CDR2 YYEEEE. CDR3 sequence (DNA): TGTGCCAGCAGCATGGGAGTTACCGGGGAGCTGTTTTTT. Amino acids: CASSMGVTGELFF. Filled out from reference TRBV5-6 and TRBJ2-2, the complete variable domain reads DAGVTQSPTHLIKTRGQQVTLRCSPKSGHDTVSWYQQALGQGPQFIFQYYEEEERQRGNFPDRFSGHQFPNYSSELNVNALLLGDSALYLCASSMGVTGELFFGEGSRLTVL.

This chain joins TRBV18 and TRBJ2-5; TRBD2 matches 9 bases. This CDR3 region has 16 residues. V lost 1 base, J lost 3 bases, and 6 bases stayed unmatched. Germline V CDR1 and CDR2: KGHSH, LQKENI. CDR3 in DNA: TGTGCCAGCTCACCACGGACCATAGCGGGAGAAGAGACCCAGTACTTC. The encoded protein is CASSPRTIAGEETQYF. The full variable domain, its missing parts supplied by reference TRBV18 and TRBJ2-5, is NAGVMQNPRHLVRRRGQEARLRCSPMKGHSHVYWYRQLPEEGLKFMVYLQKENIIDESGMPKERFSAEFPKEGPSILRIQQVVRGDSAAYFCASSPRTIAGEETQYFGPGTRLLVL.

This chain links TRBV7-8 with TRBJ2-3; possible D gene TRBD2, 6 bases. The CDR3 runs to 15 residues. Per the germline V gene, CDR1 is SGHVS and CDR2 is FQNEAQ. With 3 bases removed from V and 0 bases from J, the gap between germline ends came to 10 bases. The CDR3 region has the DNA TGTGCCAGCAGCTTCACGGGAGCCAGCACAGATACGCAGTATTTT. Its protein product is CASSFTGASTDTQYF. Full variable domain (missing parts from reference TRBV7-8 and TRBJ2-3): GAGVSQSPRYKVAKRGQDVALRCDPISGHVSLFWYQQALGQGPEFLTYFQNEAQLDKSGLPSDRFFAERPEGSVSTLKIQRTQQEDSAVYLCASSFTGASTDTQYFGPGTRLTVL.

The chain couples TRBV6-5 to TRBJ2-7; 7 bases are a match to TRBD1. The CDR3 loop spans 13 amino acids. Germline loops: CDR1 MNHEY, CDR2 SVGAGI. V lost 5 bases, J lost 3 bases, and 4 bases stayed unmatched. The CDR3 loop is CASSMTGIYEQYF. As DNA, the CDR3 is TGTGCCAGCAGTATGACAGGGATCTACGAGCAGTACTTC.

J is TRBJ1-5 and V is TRBV4-1; D call uncertain. Per germline, CDR1 MGHRA and CDR2 YSYEKL. This CDR3 is 16 amino acids long. With 2 bases removed from V and 0 bases from J, the gap between germline ends came to 11 bases. The CDR3 nucleotides read TGCGCCAGCAGCCAATTCGAGCGACCTAGCAATCAGCCCCAGCATTTT. The encoded protein is CASSQFERPSNQPQHF.

With regard to this clone: A read error is possible here, since a much larger clone lies one base away. This chain connects TRBV7-2 to TRBJ2-3; the match to TRBD2 covers 9 bases. V lost 1 base and J lost 4; bases outside the gene matches: 3. This CDR3 has 15 residues. The germline CDR1 and CDR2 sequences are SGHTA and FQGNSA. The CDR3 here is CASSLGGGAADTQYF. The DNA of the CDR3 is TGTGCCAGCAGCTTAGGCGGGGGGGCGGCAGATACGCAGTATTTT.

The genes are TRBV6-2 or TRBV6-3 and TRBJ1-1, with D possibly matching TRBD1 (5 bases). Trimming shortened V by 2 bases and J by 4 bases, and 11 bases separated the two germline ends. The CDR3 has 14 residues. Germline assignment: CDR1 MNHEY and CDR2 SVGEGT. The CDR3 sequence: CASSYTTATTEAFF. For the CDR3, the DNA is TGTGCCAGCAGTTACACGACAGCTACCACTGAAGCTTTCTTT.

The chain carries TRBV6-4 and TRBJ2-2; D is tentatively TRBD1 or TRBD2 (5 bases each). This CDR3 is built from 19 residues. The germline CDR1 and CDR2 sequences are MRHNA and SNTAGT. Trimming shortened V by 0 bases and J by 4 bases, and 21 bases separated the two germline ends. For the CDR3, the DNA is TGTGCCAGCAGTGACTCGGCCCTGAGGGGAGCACGGAGCACCGGGGAGCTGTTTTTT. Its translation is CASSDSALRGARSTGELFF.